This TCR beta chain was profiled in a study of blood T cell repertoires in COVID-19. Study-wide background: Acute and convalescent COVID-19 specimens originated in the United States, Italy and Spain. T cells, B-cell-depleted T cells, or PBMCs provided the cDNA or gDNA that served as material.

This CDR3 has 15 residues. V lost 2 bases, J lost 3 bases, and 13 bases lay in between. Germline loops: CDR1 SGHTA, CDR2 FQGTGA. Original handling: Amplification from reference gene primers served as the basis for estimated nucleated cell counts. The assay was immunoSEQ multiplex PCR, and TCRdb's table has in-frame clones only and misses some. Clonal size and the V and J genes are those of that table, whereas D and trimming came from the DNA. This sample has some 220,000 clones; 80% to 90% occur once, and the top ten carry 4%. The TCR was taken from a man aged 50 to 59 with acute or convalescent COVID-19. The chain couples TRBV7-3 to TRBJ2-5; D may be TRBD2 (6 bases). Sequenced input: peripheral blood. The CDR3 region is CASSLGRGKKETQYF. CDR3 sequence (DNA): TGTGCCAGCAGCTTAGGACGGGGGAAGAAAGAGACCCAGTACTTC.